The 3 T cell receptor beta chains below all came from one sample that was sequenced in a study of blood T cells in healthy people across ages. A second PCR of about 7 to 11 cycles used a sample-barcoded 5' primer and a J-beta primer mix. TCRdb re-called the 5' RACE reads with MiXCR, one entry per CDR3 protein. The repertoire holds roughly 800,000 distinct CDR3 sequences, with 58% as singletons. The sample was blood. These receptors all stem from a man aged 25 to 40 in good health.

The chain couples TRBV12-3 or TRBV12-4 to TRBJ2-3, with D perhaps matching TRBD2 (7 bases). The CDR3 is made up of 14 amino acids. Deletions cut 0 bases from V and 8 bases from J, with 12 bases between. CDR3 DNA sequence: TGTGCCAGCAGTTTAGCGGGGGGGCCGGGTACGCAGTATTTT. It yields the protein CASSLAGGPGTQYF.

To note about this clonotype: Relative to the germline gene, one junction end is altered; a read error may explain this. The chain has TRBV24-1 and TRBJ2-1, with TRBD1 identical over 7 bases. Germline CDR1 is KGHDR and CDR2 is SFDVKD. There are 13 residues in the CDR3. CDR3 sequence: CASSDPDRDEQFF. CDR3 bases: TGTGCCTCCAGTGACCCCGACAGGGATGAGCAGTTCTTC.

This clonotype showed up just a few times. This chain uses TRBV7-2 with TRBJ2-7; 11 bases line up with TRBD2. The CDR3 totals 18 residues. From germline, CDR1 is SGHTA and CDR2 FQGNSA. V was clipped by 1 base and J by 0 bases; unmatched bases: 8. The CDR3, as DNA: TGTGCCAGCAGCTTAGTGGTAGCGGGAGGGTTGGGCTCCTACGAGCAGTACTTC. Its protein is CASSLVVAGGLGSYEQYF.